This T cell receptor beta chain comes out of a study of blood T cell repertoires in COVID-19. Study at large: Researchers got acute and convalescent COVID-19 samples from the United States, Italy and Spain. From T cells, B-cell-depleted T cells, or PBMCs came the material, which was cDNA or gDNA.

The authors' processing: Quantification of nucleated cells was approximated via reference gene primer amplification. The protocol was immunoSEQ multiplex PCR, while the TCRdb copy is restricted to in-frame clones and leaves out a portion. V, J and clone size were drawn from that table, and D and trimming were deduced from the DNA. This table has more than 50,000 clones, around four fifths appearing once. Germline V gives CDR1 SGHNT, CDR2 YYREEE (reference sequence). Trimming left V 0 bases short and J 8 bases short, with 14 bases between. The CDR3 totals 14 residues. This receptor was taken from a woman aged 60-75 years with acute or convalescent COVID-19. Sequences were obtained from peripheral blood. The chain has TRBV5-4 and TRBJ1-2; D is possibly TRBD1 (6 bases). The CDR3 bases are TGTGCCAGCAGCTTGGGGACAGCCGTTTGGGGCTACACCTTC. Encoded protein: CASSLGTAVWGYTF.